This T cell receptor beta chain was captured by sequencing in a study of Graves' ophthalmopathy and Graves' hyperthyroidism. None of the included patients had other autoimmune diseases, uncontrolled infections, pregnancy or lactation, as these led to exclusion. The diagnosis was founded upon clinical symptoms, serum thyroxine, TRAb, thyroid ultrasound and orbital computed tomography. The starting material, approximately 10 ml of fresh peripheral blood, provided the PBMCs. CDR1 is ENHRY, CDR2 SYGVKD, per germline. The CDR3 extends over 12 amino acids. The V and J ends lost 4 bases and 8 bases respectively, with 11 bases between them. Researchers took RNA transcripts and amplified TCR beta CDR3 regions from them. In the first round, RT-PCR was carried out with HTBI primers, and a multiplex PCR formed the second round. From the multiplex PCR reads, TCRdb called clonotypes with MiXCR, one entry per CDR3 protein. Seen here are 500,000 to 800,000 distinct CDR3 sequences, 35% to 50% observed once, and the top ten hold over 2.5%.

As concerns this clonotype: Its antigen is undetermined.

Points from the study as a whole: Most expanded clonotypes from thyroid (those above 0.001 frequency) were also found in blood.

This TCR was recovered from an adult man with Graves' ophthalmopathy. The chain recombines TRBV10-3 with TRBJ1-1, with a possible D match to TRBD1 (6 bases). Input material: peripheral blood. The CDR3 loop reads CAISAVQGEAFF. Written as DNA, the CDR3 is TGTGCCATCAGTGCTGTACAGGGCGAAGCTTTCTTT.